This paragraph covers one TCR beta chain sequence. It lacks a known antigen. Per-base qualities were not stored, and no clone one base away is much larger. This entry belongs to a study of preoperative IRX-2 immunotherapy in early breast cancer (dated by TCRdb to about 2019). The germline V gene specifies MDHEN as CDR1 and SYDVKM as CDR2. Inclusive of the bounding cysteine and phenylalanine, the CDR3 is 13 residues long. Here the CDR3 DNA is all that survives: 39 bases in frame from base 1. V is pared back by 6 bases and J by 11 bases, with 14 bases lying between the germline termini. Library preparation used the immunoSEQ multiplex PCR assay. Held by TCRdb, this immuneACCESS table contains in-frame sequences only and omits some clones. Under half of the omission traces to an unresolved V gene where checked; the cause of the rest is unknown. The sample table contains 34,000 or so clones; only one count was recorded for about four fifths of them. The top ten clones comprise roughly 2.5% of the sample.

Per the publication, the treatment or condition label means: preoperative locoregional IRX-2 cytokine immunotherapy. The samples were obtained from a phase Ib study that tested preoperative, locoregional IRX-2 cytokine immunotherapy designed to prime immune responses. Donors were patients with early-stage breast cancer who received IRX-2 before surgery. Rearrangement joined TRBV28 to TRBJ1-6; the D gene is perhaps TRBD1, on 5 matching bases. The sample here was lymph node tissue, taken from a patient treated with IRX-2 immunotherapy. The TCR sequence derives from a human donor with breast cancer. The CDR3 region reads CASRQSGTAPLHF. The nucleotide sequence reads as follows: TGTGCCAGCAGGCAGTCCGGGACGGCACCCCTCCACTTT.